These 24 T cell receptor beta chains originate from one sample sequenced in a study of STAT3 mutations in large granular lymphocyte leukemia (dated 2019 in TCRdb). What the research found in general, with its limitations: Every T-LGLL patient showed at least one immunodominant TCRbeta clonotype, and about half showed multiple immunodominant subclonotypes.

Antigens for these TCRs are unknown. The receptor library was made with the immunoSEQ multiplex PCR assay. Entries here come from immuneACCESS through TCRdb and include only in-frame sequences with V and J called. Some clones fail to appear in such tables; in the studies checked, an unresolved V gene covers under half of the shortfall, and the cause of the remainder is unknown. Across this sample there are 30,000 to 35,000 clones, with around three quarters seen only once. Around 30% of the sample is held by the ten biggest clonotypes. The sequencing sample was made of peripheral blood mononuclear cells. These receptors were obtained from a woman in her forties or fifties with T-cell large granular lymphocyte leukemia. Some clones in this sample may be carry-over from other donors' samples. The age is the age at diagnosis.

The V gene is TRBV7-9, the J gene TRBJ1-1; D remains unclear. Trimming cost V 4 bases and J 3 bases, with 9 bases left between them. This CDR3 is built from 13 residues. The germline V gene has CDR1 SEHNR and CDR2 FQNEAQ (reference sequence). The DNA of the CDR3 is TGTGCCAGCAGCTGGGGAGGATACACTGAAGCTTTCTTT. It translates to CASSWGGYTEAFF.

The rearrangement joins TRBV28 to TRBJ1-1, with D tentatively TRBD1 (6 bases). Trimming took 2 bases from V and 2 from J, leaving 9 bases between them. The CDR3 runs to 14 residues. Per the germline V gene, CDR1 is MDHEN and CDR2 is SYDVKM. CDR3: CASSLRQVNTEAFF. The CDR3 bases are TGTGCCAGCAGTTTAAGACAGGTAAACACTGAAGCTTTCTTT.

The chain uses TRBV7-8 and TRBJ2-3, with D possibly being TRBD1 (6 bases). The V end was cut by 5 bases, the J end by 9 bases, with 12 bases between. In germline, CDR1 is SGHVS, CDR2 FQNEAQ. CDR3 length: 12 residues. As DNA, the CDR3 is TGTGCCAGCAGCCTTGCGACAGGCACGCAGTATTTT. This gives the protein CASSLATGTQYF.

The chain links TRBV7-9 to TRBJ2-1; TRBD1 aligns across 9 bases. Looked up from germline, CDR1 is SEHNR and CDR2 is FQNEAQ (reference sequence). The CDR3 is 16 residues long. V gave up 4 bases and J gave up 0 bases; unmatched junction bases: 4. The CDR3 nucleotides read TGTGCCAGCAGCTCCTCGACAGGGGGCTCCTACAATGAGCAGTTCTTC. This sequence encodes CASSSSTGGSYNEQFF.

The chain couples TRBV7-2 to TRBJ2-1; D gene uncertain. V shed 5 bases and J shed 8 bases, with 13 bases lying between them. The CDR3 has 13 amino acids. Germline V gene data show CDR1 as SGHTA and CDR2 as FQGNSA. Here the CDR3 DNA reads TGTGCCAGCAGCAACCGCAGAGAGGATGAGCAGTTCTTC. This codes for CASSNRREDEQFF. The variable domain in full, with the rest retrieved from reference TRBV7-2 and TRBJ2-1, is GAGVSQSPSNKVTEKGKDVELRCDPISGHTALYWYRQSLGQGLEFLIYFQGNSAPDKSGLPSDRFSAERTGGSVSTLTIQRTQQEDSAVYLCASSNRREDEQFFGPGTRLTVL.

V and J are TRBV18 and TRBJ1-5; D gene ambiguous. The germline V gene encodes CDR1 KGHSH and CDR2 LQKENI. V was pared by 4 bases and J by 4 bases, with 11 bases between. The CDR3 extends over 14 amino acids. The CDR3 coding sequence is TGTGCCAGCTCACGTTCAGGCCAGAATCAGCCCCAGCATTTT. Translation: CASSRSGQNQPQHF.

This clone was seen only a few times. V and J are TRBV30 and TRBJ1-1; 9 bases agree with TRBD1. Germline V gene lookup returns CDR1 GTSNPN and CDR2 SVGIG (reference sequence). The CDR3 covers 15 residues. V dropped 3 bases and J dropped 6; count of bases not matched to a gene: 11. The CDR3 DNA sequence: TGTGCCTGGAGCTTCACCGGGACAGGGATCCCTGAAGCTTTCTTT. Translating gives CAWSFTGTGIPEAFF.

The V gene is TRBV7-9, the J gene TRBJ1-1; 7 bases agree with TRBD1. The CDR3 has 14 amino acids. V gave up 4 bases and J gave up 0 bases; unmatched junction bases: 2. Germline assignment: CDR1 SEHNR and CDR2 FQNEAQ (reference sequence). The CDR3: CASSSTGVNTEAFF. The CDR3 nucleotides read TGTGCCAGCAGCTCCACAGGGGTGAACACTGAAGCTTTCTTT. Full variable domain (rest looked up from reference TRBV7-9 and TRBJ1-1): DTGVSQNPRHKITKRGQNVTFRCDPISEHNRLYWYRQTLGQGPEFLTYFQNEAQLEKSRLLSDRFSAERPKGSFSTLEIQRTEQGDSAMYLCASSSTGVNTEAFFGQGTRLTVV.

This clone was counted once. The J gene is TRBJ2-7, the V gene TRBV4-1; D not certain. The CDR3 has 12 amino acids. V was trimmed by 1 base and J by 5 bases, leaving 6 bases between them. CDR1 and CDR2 from the germline V gene are MGHRA and YSYEKL. CDR3 sequence reads: CASSQVVDEQYF. The CDR3 region has the DNA TGCGCCAGCAGCCAAGTCGTCGACGAGCAGTACTTC.

The V gene is TRBV18, the J gene TRBJ2-1; 16 bases are shared with TRBD2. Trimming at V came to 6 bases and at J to 10 bases, leaving 6 bases not matched to a gene. CDR3 length: 15 amino acids. The germline gives CDR1 KGHSH, CDR2 LQKENI. In nucleotides, the CDR3 is TGTGCCAGCTCCCCGGGACTAGCGGGAGGGACAGAGCAGTTCTTC. Amino acids: CASSPGLAGGTEQFF.

J is TRBJ1-2 and V is TRBV28; no firm D call. Trimming cost V 2 bases and J 4 bases, with 11 bases left between them. This CDR3 spans 14 amino acids. Germline V gene sequence: CDR1 MDHEN, CDR2 SYDVKM. The CDR3 sequence: CASSLTELTYGYTF. The CDR3 coding sequence is TGTGCCAGCAGTTTAACGGAGTTGACCTATGGCTACACCTTC.

The chain uses TRBV29-1 and TRBJ2-2; maybe TRBD1 (6 bases). The CDR3 loop spans 13 amino acids. The V end was cut by 7 bases, the J end by 2 bases, with 11 bases between. The germline V gene has CDR1 SQVTM and CDR2 ANQGSEA. CDR3: CSAGTLNTGELFF. The CDR3 region has the DNA TGCAGCGCCGGGACACTCAACACCGGGGAGCTGTTTTTT.

The rearrangement joins TRBV4-2 to TRBJ1-2, with no clear D. Germline assignment: CDR1 LGHNA and CDR2 YNFKEQ. The CDR3 loop spans 16 amino acids. V was pared by 0 bases and J by 0 bases, with 11 bases between. CDR3 sequence reads: CASSQDQASANYGYTF. CDR3 in DNA: TGTGCCAGCAGCCAAGATCAGGCATCAGCTAACTATGGCTACACCTTC.

This clone has only a few counts. The genes are TRBV28 and TRBJ2-7, with 12 bases lining up with TRBD2. Germline-derived CDR1 and CDR2 are MDHEN and SYDVKM. J was trimmed by 5 bases and V by 6 bases; bases with no gene match: 5. CDR3 length: 14 amino acids. The CDR3 protein is CASSLTSGGDEQYF. CDR3 bases: TGTGCCAGCAGCTTGACTAGCGGGGGAGACGAGCAGTACTTC.

The genes are TRBV15 and TRBJ1-5; the match to TRBD1 covers 8 bases. Germline loops: CDR1 LNHNV, CDR2 YYDKDF (reference sequence). V gave up 4 bases and J gave up 0 bases; unmatched junction bases: 2. CDR3 length: 15 residues. The CDR3 DNA reads as TGTGCCACCAGCACAGGGGGCAATAGCAATCAGCCCCAGCATTTT. Translated, it gives CATSTGGNSNQPQHF.

The rearrangement uses TRBV29-1 and TRBJ1-1, with D perhaps matching TRBD1 (5 bases). The CDR3 runs 12 residues. Germline-derived CDR1 and CDR2 are SQVTM and ANQGSEA. The ends were cut back, 7 bases at V and 1 base at J, with 10 bases in the middle. CDR3 region: CSARRANTEAFF. The CDR3 DNA reads TGCAGCGCTCGCAGGGCGAACACTGAAGCTTTCTTT. Combining the CDR3 with reference TRBV29-1 and TRBJ1-1 gives the whole variable domain SAVISQKPSRDICQRGTSLTIQCQVDSQVTMMFWYRQQPGQSLTLIATANQGSEATYESGFVIDKFPISRPNLTFSTLTVSNMSPEDSSIYLCSARRANTEAFFGQGTRLTVV.

The gene calls are TRBV25-1 and TRBJ2-5; the match to TRBD2 covers 13 bases. The CDR3 runs 16 residues. Looked up from germline, CDR1 is MGHDK and CDR2 is SYGVNS. The V and J ends lost 4 bases and 5 bases, in that order; junction bases with no gene match: 7. CDR3 amino acids: CASSGRLAGGGETQYF. The DNA for the CDR3 is TGTGCCAGCAGTGGACGACTAGCGGGAGGCGGGGAGACCCAGTACTTC.

The rearrangement uses TRBV7-9 and TRBJ2-7, with a tentative D call TRBD1 (5 bases). The V gene lost 1 base and the J gene lost 7 bases, with 11 bases spanning the gap. The CDR3 length is 13 residues. Germline assignment: CDR1 SEHNR and CDR2 FQNEAQ (reference sequence). CDR3 nucleotide sequence: TGTGCCAGCAGCTTAGGGCAGGGAATGGAGCAGTACTTC. It is translated as CASSLGQGMEQYF.

The genes are TRBV9 and TRBJ1-1; 8 positions match TRBD1. Germline loops: CDR1 SGDLS, CDR2 YYNGEE. The trim removed 0 bases at V and 3 bases at J, leaving 4 bases unmatched. The CDR3 loop spans 15 amino acids. As DNA, the CDR3 is TGTGCCAGCAGCGTAGTAGGACAGGGCGACACTGAAGCTTTCTTT. It specifies CASSVVGQGDTEAFF.

The V gene is TRBV7-9, the J gene TRBJ2-3; 8 nucleotides match TRBD2. Germline loops: CDR1 SEHNR, CDR2 FQNEAQ (reference sequence). This CDR3 is built from 14 residues. V lost 5 bases and J lost 4; bases outside the gene matches: 5. The CDR3 nucleotides read TGTGCCAGCAGCCCAGGACTAGCCTCAGATACGCAGTATTTT. It encodes CASSPGLASDTQYF.

V gene TRBV5-1 combines with J gene TRBJ2-2; TRBD1 or TRBD2 may be the D gene (7 bases each). Looked up from germline, CDR1 is SGHRS and CDR2 is YFSETQ. The V gene lost 4 bases and the J gene lost 3 bases, with 16 bases spanning the gap. This CDR3 region has 16 residues. CDR3: CASSPGGLIDTGELFF. As DNA, the CDR3 is TGCGCCAGCAGCCCAGGGGGACTAATCGACACCGGGGAGCTGTTTTTT.

The count of this clone is one. The chain recombines TRBV7-8 with TRBJ2-5; D call uncertain. In germline, CDR1 is SGHVS, CDR2 FQNEAQ. Trimming removed 5 bases at V and 0 bases at J, with 10 bases between. The CDR3 contains 14 residues. CDR3 bases: TGTGCCAGCAGCATTCGACCATACCAAGAGACCCAGTACTTC. Translated, it gives CASSIRPYQETQYF. Using reference TRBV7-8 and TRBJ2-5 for the parts outside the CDR3, the full variable domain is GAGVSQSPRYKVAKRGQDVALRCDPISGHVSLFWYQQALGQGPEFLTYFQNEAQLDKSGLPSDRFFAERPEGSVSTLKIQRTQQEDSAVYLCASSIRPYQETQYFGPGTRLLVL.

This clone has only one observation. In the same sample, other DNA sequences code for this CDR3. The chain employs TRBV18 and TRBJ2-1; D remains unclear. V was trimmed by 5 bases and J by 3 bases, leaving 8 bases between them. Germline lookup yields CDR1 KGHSH and CDR2 LQKENI. CDR3 length equals 13 residues. CDR3 loop: CASSGLSYNEQFF. The CDR3 DNA reads as TGTGCCAGCTCAGGTCTTAGCTACAATGAGCAGTTCTTC.

This clone was found a few times. V and J are TRBV15 and TRBJ1-4; 7 nucleotides align to TRBD1. Losses at the gene ends were 5 bases for V and 5 bases for J; bases not matched to a gene: 8. The length of the CDR3 is 15 residues. Germline values: CDR1 LNHNV, CDR2 YYDKDF (reference sequence). In DNA, the CDR3 is TGTGCCACCAGCCTGAGGACAGGCGGGAATGAAAAACTGTTTTTT. Translated: CATSLRTGGNEKLFF.